This T cell receptor beta chain was recorded in a study of T cell responses to AZD1222 COVID-19 vaccine (dated by TCRdb to 2020 to 2022). With regard to the full study: A total of about 250 trial participants underwent TCR sequencing, of whom about 200 had received two doses of AZD1222 and about 25 had received two doses of the MenACWY control vaccine. Trial participants were enrolled by age into subgroups of 18-55, 56-69 and 70-plus years, and about 150, 27 and 61 TCR-sequenced participants, respectively, were included in these subgroups.

The CDR3 has 14 amino acids, counting the end cysteine and phenylalanine. Only the CDR3 portion is preserved as DNA: 42 bases, with reading frame beginning at the first base. Ends trimmed: V by 4 bases, J by 7 bases; bases unmatched to a gene: 10. The germline V gene gives CDR1 as SGDLS and CDR2 as YYNGEE. What this sample's time point label stands for: about 28 days (+/-7) after the second vaccine dose. AZD1222 recipients given second doses at about 4 weeks or at about 12 weeks were pooled, since spike-specific TCR depth and breadth were not found to differ between the two schedules. The vaccinee samples were drawn from two UK trials, COV001 and COV002, one of which was a single-blind randomized controlled phase 2/3 trial testing AZD1222 (ChAdOx1 nCoV-19) in healthy adults. For TCRbeta chain sequencing, PBMC samples from trial participants were taken at day 0 and at day 28 after the second dose.

The CDR3 regions of human TCRbeta chains were analyzed by immunosequencing. Turning to the authors' computational methods: Repertoire TCRs were checked for matches against a reference library of SARS-CoV-2-specific TCRs that had been generated using the MIRA antigen-specificity platform. Breadth was defined as the fraction of unique TCRs that were SARS-CoV-2-associated. Depth was defined as the fraction of total T cells that were SARS-CoV-2-associated. Each spike-specific TCR was assigned to its reactive spike region and to a CD4 or CD8 class using the MIRA data. Log10-transformed breadth and depth values were compared by one-way ANOVA with Sidak's multiple comparisons tests. As stored in TCRdb, this immuneACCESS dataset retains in-frame rearrangements with V and J assigned. A fraction of the clones does not appear; measured against another copy, unresolved V genes explain less than half of the discrepancy, and the remainder lacks a known reason. Clone size and the V and J calls come from that table; the DNA yielded D and trimming. Recorded for this sample are under 150,000 clones; more than 85% of them occurred a single time. In total, the top ten clones hold approximately 2% of the sample.

Findings and caveats that apply to the study as a whole: In the small 56-69-year group, the increase in depth fell short of significance, most likely because of low power. Only five or six AZD1222 recipients were SARS-CoV-2 seropositive at baseline, limiting conclusions about previously exposed vaccinees. After two AZD1222 doses, both the breadth and the depth of spike-specific TCRs were significantly higher than at day 0 and than in MenACWY recipients. Because no day 14 peak-response samples were available, the repertoires could be characterized only after the peak T cell response. CD4 TCRs associated with the vaccine covered the entire spike protein, and the dominant responses were in regions 160-218 and 743-854. Nearly half of unique spike-specific TCRs reportedly recognized epitopes outside regions mutated in the B.1.351 and B.1.1.7 variants. Most participants were white British and females outnumbered males, and the authors suggested that clonal diversity may have been underestimated.

As concerns this clone: Its antigen is unknown. No base quality values were provided; no much bigger clone lies one nucleotide off.

The rearranged segments are TRBV9 and TRBJ1-2, with 7 middle bases fitting TRBD1. Sample: peripheral blood, taken 28 days after the second AZD1222 dose. The origin of this receptor is an adult who received the AZD1222 COVID-19 vaccine. The sequenced DNA is TGTGCCAGCAGCCCTCCCGCCAGGGGGGTTGGCTACACCTTC. It is translated as CASSPPARGVGYTF.